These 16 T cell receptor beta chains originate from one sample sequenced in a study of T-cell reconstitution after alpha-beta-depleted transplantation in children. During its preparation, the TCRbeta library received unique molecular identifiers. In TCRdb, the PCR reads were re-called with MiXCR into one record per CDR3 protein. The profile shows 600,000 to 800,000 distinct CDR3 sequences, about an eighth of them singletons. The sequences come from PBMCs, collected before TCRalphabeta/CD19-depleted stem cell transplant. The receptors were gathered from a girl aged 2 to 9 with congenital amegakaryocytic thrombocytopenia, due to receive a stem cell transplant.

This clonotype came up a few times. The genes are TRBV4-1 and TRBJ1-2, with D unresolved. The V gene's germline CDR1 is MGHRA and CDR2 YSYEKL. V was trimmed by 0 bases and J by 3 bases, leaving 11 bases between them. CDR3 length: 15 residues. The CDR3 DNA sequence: TGCGCCAGCAGCCAAGATTTCGGGTTTTACTATGGCTACACCTTC. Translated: CASSQDFGFYYGYTF.

The CDR3 coding sequence is TGTGCCAGCAGCCAATTGGGACTAGGCAATGAGCAGTTCTTC. Translation: CASSQLGLGNEQFF. The rearrangement joins TRBV14 to TRBJ2-1; 8 bases agree with TRBD2. The CDR3 totals 14 residues. Trimming cost V 2 bases and J 6 bases; bases outside gene matches: 3. The germline CDR1 and CDR2 sequences are SGHDN and FVKESK.

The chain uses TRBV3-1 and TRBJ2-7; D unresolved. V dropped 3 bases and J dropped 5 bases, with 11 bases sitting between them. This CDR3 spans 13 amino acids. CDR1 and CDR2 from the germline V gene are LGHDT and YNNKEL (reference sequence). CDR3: CASSHPGSHEQYF. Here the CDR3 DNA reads TGTGCCAGCAGCCACCCTGGGTCCCACGAGCAGTACTTC.

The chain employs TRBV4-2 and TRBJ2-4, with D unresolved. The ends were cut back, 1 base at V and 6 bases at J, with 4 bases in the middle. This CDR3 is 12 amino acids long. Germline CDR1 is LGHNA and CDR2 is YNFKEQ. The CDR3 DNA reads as TGTGCCAGCAGCCAAGCTGGAAACATTCAGTACTTC. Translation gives CASSQAGNIQYF.

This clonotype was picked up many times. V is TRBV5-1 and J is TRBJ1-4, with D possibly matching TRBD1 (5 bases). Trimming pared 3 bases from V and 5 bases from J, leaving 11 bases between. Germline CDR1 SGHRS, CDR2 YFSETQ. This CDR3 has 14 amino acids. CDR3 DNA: TGCGCCAGCAGCTCGGGACTCGTGAATGAAAAACTGTTTTTT. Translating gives CASSSGLVNEKLFF.

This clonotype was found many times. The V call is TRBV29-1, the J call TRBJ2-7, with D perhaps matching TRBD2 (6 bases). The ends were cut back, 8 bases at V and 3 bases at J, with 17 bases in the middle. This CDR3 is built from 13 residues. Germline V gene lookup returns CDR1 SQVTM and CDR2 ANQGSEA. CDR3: CSFTRDSLYEQYF. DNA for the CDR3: TGCAGCTTTACCCGGGACTCCCTCTACGAGCAGTACTTC.

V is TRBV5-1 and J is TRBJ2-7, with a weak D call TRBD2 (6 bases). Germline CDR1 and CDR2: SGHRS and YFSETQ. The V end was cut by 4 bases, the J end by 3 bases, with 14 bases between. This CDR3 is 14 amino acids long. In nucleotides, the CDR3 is TGCGCCAGCAGCCGGGGGACTGCTTACTACGAGCAGTACTTC. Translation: CASSRGTAYYEQYF.

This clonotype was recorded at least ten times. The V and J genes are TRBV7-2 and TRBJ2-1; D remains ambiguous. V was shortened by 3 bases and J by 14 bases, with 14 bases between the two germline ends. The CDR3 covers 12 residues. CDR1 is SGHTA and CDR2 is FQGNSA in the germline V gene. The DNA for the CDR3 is TGTGCCAGCAGCTTTCCGCTAGGTGGGAAGTTCTTC. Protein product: CASSFPLGGKFF.

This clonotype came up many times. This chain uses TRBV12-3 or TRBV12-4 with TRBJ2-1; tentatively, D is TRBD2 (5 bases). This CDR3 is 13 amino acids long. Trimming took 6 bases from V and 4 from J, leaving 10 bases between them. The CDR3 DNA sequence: TGTGCCAGCAGAACTAGTACGTACAATGAGCAGTTCTTC. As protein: CASRTSTYNEQFF.

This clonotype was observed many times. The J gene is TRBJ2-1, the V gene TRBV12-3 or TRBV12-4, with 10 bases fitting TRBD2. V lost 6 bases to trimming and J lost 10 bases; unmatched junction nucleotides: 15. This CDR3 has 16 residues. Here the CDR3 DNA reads TGTGCCAGCAGCCTAAGAGCGGGAGGGCGTTTACGGGAGCAGTTCTTC. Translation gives CASSLRAGGRLREQFF.

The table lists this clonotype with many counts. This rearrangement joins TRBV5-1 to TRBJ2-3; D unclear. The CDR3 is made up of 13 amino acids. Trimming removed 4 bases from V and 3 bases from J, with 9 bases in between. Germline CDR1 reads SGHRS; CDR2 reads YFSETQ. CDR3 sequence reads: CASSPQGTDTQYF. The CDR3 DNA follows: TGCGCCAGCAGCCCGCAAGGGACAGATACGCAGTATTTT.

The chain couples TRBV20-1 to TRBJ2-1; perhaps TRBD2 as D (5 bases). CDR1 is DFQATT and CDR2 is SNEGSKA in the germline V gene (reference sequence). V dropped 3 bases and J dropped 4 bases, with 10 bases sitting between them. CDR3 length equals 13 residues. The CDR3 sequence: CSARPSLYNEQFF. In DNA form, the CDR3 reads TGCAGTGCTAGGCCTAGCTTGTACAATGAGCAGTTCTTC.

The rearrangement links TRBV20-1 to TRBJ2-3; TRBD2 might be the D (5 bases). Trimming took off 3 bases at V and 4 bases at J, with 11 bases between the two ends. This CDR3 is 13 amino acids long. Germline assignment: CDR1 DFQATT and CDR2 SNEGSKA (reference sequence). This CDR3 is CSARRLSADTQYF. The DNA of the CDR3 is TGCAGTGCTAGGCGACTATCCGCAGATACGCAGTATTTT.

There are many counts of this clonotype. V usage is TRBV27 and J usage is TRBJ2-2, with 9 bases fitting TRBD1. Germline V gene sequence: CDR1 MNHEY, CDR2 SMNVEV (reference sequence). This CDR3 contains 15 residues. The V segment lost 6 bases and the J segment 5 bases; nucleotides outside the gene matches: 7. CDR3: CASRMGQGVTGELFF. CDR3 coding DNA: TGTGCCAGCAGGATGGGACAGGGAGTGACCGGGGAGCTGTTTTTT.

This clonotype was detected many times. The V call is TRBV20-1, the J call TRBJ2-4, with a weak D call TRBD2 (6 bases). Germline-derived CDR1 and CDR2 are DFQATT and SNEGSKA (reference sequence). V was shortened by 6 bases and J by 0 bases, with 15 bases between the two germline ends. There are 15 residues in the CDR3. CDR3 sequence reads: CSATGTVLAKNIQYF. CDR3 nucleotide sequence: TGCAGTGCAACCGGGACTGTACTAGCCAAAAACATTCAGTACTTC.

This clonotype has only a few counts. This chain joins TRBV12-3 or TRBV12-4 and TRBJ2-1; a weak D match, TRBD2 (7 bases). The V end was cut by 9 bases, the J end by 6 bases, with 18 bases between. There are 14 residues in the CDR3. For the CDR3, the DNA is TGTGCCAGTATAAGGGGGAGGGGATTCAATGAGCAGTTCTTC. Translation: CASIRGRGFNEQFF.